The 8 T cell receptor beta chains below were found in one sample sequenced in a study of monozygotic twins with inflammatory bowel disease. TCRdb re-called the 5' RACE reads; every CDR3 protein appears as one record, without DNA. Recorded for this sample: around 450,000 distinct CDR3 sequences. Sequenced input: blood. These receptors were collected from a human donor with ulcerative colitis or Crohn's disease, or a healthy co-twin of an affected twin (not recorded which).

The chain couples TRBV10-3 to TRBJ1-4; TCRdb returns TRBD1, unconfirmable since there is no DNA. The germline CDR1 and CDR2 sequences are ENHRY and SYGVKD. The CDR3 has 15 residues. The CDR3 region is CAISESGQANEKLFF.

J is TRBJ2-4 and V is TRBV20-1. Per the germline V gene, CDR1 is DFQATT and CDR2 is SNEGSKA (reference sequence). The CDR3 is made up of 13 amino acids. The CDR3 protein is CSARTLAKNIQYF.

The J gene is TRBJ2-3, the V gene TRBV9; TCRdb gives TRBD1 as the D gene, but with no DNA this cannot be confirmed. The germline gives CDR1 SGDLS, CDR2 YYNGEE. The length of the CDR3 is 16 residues. The CDR3 reads CASSVQQGGRSDTQYF.

V gene TRBV5-1 combines with J gene TRBJ2-3; TCRdb names TRBD2, which stays unverified in the absence of DNA. This CDR3 comprises 15 residues. Germline CDR1 and CDR2: SGHRS and YFSETQ. This chain's CDR3 is CASTTSGDSTDTQYF.

This chain links TRBV18 with TRBJ1-1. Germline-derived CDR1 and CDR2 are KGHSH and LQKENI. The CDR3 runs 16 residues. The CDR3 is CASSPRTLKANTEAFF. The full variable domain, completed using reference TRBV18 and TRBJ1-1, is NAGVMQNPRHLVRRRGQEARLRCSPMKGHSHVYWYRQLPEEGLKFMVYLQKENIIDESGMPKERFSAEFPKEGPSILRIQQVVRGDSAAYFCASSPRTLKANTEAFFGQGTRLTVV.

The V gene is TRBV5-6, the J gene TRBJ2-7; the D call from TCRdb, TRBD2, cannot be confirmed without DNA. The CDR3 contains 16 residues. The germline CDR1 and CDR2 sequences are SGHDT and YYEEEE. The CDR3 protein is CASSLAAGDGGYEQYF.

The J gene is TRBJ2-1, the V gene TRBV7-6. Germline V lookup: CDR1 SGHVS, CDR2 FNYEAQ. The CDR3 runs 16 residues. The CDR3 sequence is CASSLASSGSYNEQFF.

The V call is TRBV3-1, the J call TRBJ2-7; TCRdb gives TRBD1 as the D gene, but with no DNA this cannot be confirmed. Germline assignment: CDR1 LGHDT and CDR2 YNNKEL (reference sequence). This CDR3 is 14 amino acids long. The CDR3 here is CASSQGPTTYEQYF.